What follows is one TCR beta chain and its context. Its antigen is not known. The CDR3 extends over 16 amino acids. CDR1 MNHEY and CDR2 SMNVEV come from the germline V gene (reference sequence). V shed 8 bases, J shed 9 bases, and the junction held 11 bases outside the gene matches. With 60 Vbeta and 13 Jbeta primers, the PCR was carried out. Profiling relied on immunoSEQ multiplex PCR, and the TCRdb table lists in-frame clones only, not all of them. Of about 32,000 clones in the sample, 70% to 85% are singletons; the top ten hold around 3.6%. The sample belongs to a study of cytomegalovirus exposure and HLA in healthy donors. Study-level findings and limits: The study listed roughly 160 cytomegalovirus-associated TCR beta chains.

Whereas donors were nominally healthy upon sampling, unrecorded immune exposures were probable. Sequences were obtained from PBMCs. The sequence derives from a woman under 30 in good health and CMV-seronegative. The rearrangement links TRBV27 to TRBJ2-1; 15 bases agree with TRBD2. The CDR3 sequence: CASASYGTSGRSEQFF. CDR3 nucleotide sequence: TGTGCCAGCGCCTCCTACGGGACTAGCGGGAGGAGTGAGCAGTTCTTC.